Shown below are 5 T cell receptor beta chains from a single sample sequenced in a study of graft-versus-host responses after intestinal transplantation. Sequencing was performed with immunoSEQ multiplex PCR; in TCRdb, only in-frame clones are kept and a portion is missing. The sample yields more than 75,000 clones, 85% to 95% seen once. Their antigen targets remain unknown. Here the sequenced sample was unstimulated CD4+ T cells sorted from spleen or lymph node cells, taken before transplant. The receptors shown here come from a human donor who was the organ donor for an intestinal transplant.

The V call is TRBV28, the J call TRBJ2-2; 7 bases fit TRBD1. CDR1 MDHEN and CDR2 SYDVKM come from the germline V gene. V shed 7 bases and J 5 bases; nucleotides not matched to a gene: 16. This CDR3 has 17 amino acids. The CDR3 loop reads CASNFFLGTENTGELFF. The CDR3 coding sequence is TGTGCCAGCAATTTTTTCTTGGGGACAGAGAATACCGGGGAGCTGTTTTTT.

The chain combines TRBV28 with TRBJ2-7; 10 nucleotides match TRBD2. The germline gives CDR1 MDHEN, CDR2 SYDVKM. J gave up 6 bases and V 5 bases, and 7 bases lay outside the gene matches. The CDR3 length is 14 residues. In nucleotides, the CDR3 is TGTGCCAGCAGTCCCGGGACTAGCGTCCCCGAGCAGTACTTC. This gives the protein CASSPGTSVPEQYF.

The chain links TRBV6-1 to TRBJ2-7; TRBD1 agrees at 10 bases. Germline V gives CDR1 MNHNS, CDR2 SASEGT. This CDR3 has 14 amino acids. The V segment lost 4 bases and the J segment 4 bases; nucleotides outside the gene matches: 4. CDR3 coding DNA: TGTGCCAGCAGTGCGGACAGGGGGATTTACGAGCAGTACTTC. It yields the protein CASSADRGIYEQYF.

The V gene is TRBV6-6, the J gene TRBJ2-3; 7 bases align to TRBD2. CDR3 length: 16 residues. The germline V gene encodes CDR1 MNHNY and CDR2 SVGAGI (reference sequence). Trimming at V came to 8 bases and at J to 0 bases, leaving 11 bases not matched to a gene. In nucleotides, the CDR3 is TGTGCCAGCCTAGCGGCAGCCCCCCTTAGCACAGATACGCAGTATTTT. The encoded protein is CASLAAAPLSTDTQYF.

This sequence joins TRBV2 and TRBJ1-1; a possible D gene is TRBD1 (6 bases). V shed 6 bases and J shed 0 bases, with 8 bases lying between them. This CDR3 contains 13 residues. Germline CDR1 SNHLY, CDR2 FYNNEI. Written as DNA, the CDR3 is TGTGCCAGCAGGGACAGTCTGAACACTGAAGCTTTCTTT. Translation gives CASRDSLNTEAFF.